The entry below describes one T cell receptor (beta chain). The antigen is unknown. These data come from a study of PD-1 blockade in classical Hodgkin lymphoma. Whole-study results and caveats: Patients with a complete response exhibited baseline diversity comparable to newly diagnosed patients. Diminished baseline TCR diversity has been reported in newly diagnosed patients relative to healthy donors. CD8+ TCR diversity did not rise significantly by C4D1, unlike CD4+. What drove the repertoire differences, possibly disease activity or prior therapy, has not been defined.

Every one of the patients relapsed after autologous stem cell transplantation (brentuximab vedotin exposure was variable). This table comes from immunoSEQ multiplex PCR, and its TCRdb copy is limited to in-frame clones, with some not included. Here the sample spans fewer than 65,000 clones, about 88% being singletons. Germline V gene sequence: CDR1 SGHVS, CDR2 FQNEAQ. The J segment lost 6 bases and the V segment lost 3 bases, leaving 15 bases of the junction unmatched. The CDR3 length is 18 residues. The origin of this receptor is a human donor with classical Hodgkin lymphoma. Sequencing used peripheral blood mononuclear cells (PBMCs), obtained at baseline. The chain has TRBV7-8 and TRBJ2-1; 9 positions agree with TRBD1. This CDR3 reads CASSLGSTGGLEFNEQFF. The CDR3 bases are TGTGCCAGCAGCTTGGGTTCGACAGGGGGTTTAGAATTCAATGAGCAGTTCTTC.